The 28 T cell receptor beta chains listed next were all sequenced from one sample in a study of response to subunit inactivated influenza vaccine. TCRdb processed the RT-PCR reads anew with MiXCR; each CDR3 protein has one entry. The table has 150,000 to 200,000 distinct CDR3 sequences, 10% to 15% seen once. The sample also formed part of further work on T cells expressing NK-cell markers. That report adds: As the method of synthesis, 5'RACE template switching with UMIs yielded TCR beta cDNA.

Sequences were derived from CD8+ T cells sorted from PBMCs, sampled roughly 12 days after vaccination. The receptors come from a man aged 50-59 years who received an inactivated influenza vaccine.

This clonotype was seen a handful of times. J is TRBJ1-1 and V is TRBV7-8; no clear D. V was pared by 1 base and J by 0 bases, with 12 bases between. Germline loops: CDR1 SGHVS, CDR2 FQNEAQ. The CDR3 is 16 amino acids. This CDR3 is CASSLGHRLMNTEAFF. The DNA for the CDR3 is TGTGCCAGCAGCTTAGGACACCGACTTATGAACACTGAAGCTTTCTTT.

The rearrangement joins TRBV2 to TRBJ2-6; tentatively, D is TRBD1 (5 bases). Germline-derived CDR1 and CDR2 are SNHLY and FYNNEI. The CDR3 runs to 17 residues. Deletions cut 2 bases from V and 0 bases from J, with 11 bases between. CDR3 sequence: CASSEPEDSSGANVLTF. The CDR3 coding sequence is TGTGCCAGCAGTGAACCCGAAGACAGCTCTGGGGCCAACGTCCTGACTTTC.

This clonotype appeared many times. The chain joins TRBV7-8 to TRBJ2-1, with D perhaps matching TRBD2 (6 bases). CDR1 is SGHVS, CDR2 FQNEAQ, per germline. V was clipped by 8 bases and J by 8 bases, with 19 bases between them. This CDR3 is built from 14 residues. The CDR3 sequence is CASRPGLYPHEQFF. The CDR3 region has the DNA TGTGCCAGCCGGCCGGGACTTTACCCCCATGAGCAGTTCTTC.

This clonotype has at least ten counts. The V call is TRBV4-1, the J call TRBJ1-5; D is possibly TRBD1 (6 bases). Germline CDR1 MGHRA, CDR2 YSYEKL. V lost 3 bases and J lost 3, with 9 bases in between. The CDR3 loop spans 14 amino acids. CDR3 protein: CASSHRGPNQPQHF. The CDR3, as DNA: TGCGCCAGCAGCCACAGGGGTCCCAATCAGCCCCAGCATTTT.

The chain recombines TRBV7-9 with TRBJ1-6; D is undetermined. V dropped 5 bases and J dropped 10 bases, with 12 bases sitting between them. The CDR3 sequence is 13 residues long. CDR1 and CDR2 (germline): SEHNR, FQNEAQ (reference sequence). DNA for the CDR3: TGTGCCAGCAGCCACGGGCTGGGGTCACCCCTCCACTTT. This sequence encodes CASSHGLGSPLHF.

In this sample, this clonotype turned up a few times. The gene calls are TRBV7-2 and TRBJ2-7; D perhaps matches TRBD2 (6 bases). Germline loops: CDR1 SGHTA, CDR2 FQGNSA. The CDR3 consists of 13 residues. V lost 3 bases and J 4 bases, leaving 10 bases between the germline ends. CDR3: CASSLGLLYEQYF. The DNA for the CDR3 is TGTGCCAGCAGCTTGGGACTTCTGTACGAGCAGTACTTC.

The chain couples TRBV6-1 to TRBJ2-3; D may match TRBD1 or TRBD2 (5 bases each). This CDR3 has 15 amino acids. V dropped 6 bases and J dropped 2 bases, with 15 bases sitting between them. In germline, CDR1 is MNHNS, CDR2 SASEGT. The CDR3 spells CASSRDGSYTDTQYF. The DNA for the CDR3 is TGTGCCAGCAGCAGGGACGGATCTTACACAGATACGCAGTATTTT.

CDR3 DNA: TGTGCAAGTCGCTCCGGGGACAGGGTTTATGGATTCCCTGAAGCTTTCTTT. Translated, it gives CASRSGDRVYGFPEAFF. V and J are TRBV12-2 and TRBJ1-1; TRBD1 was called by the table and not checked on the DNA. TRBV12-2 constitutes a pseudogene. The length of the CDR3 is 17 residues.

This clonotype has more than one count but fewer than ten. CDR3 nucleotide sequence: TGTGCCAGCAGCCCATTCCTAGACCACGAGCAGTACTTC. Its protein is CASSPFLDHEQYF. V and J are TRBV9 and TRBJ2-7; the D is unclear. Between the trimmed V and J ends, which lost 4 bases and 5 bases, there was a span of 13 bases. The CDR3 is made up of 13 amino acids. Germline V gives CDR1 SGDLS, CDR2 YYNGEE. The full variable domain, with the rest looked up from reference TRBV9 and TRBJ2-7, is DSGVTQTPKHLITATGQRVTLRCSPRSGDLSVYWYQQSLDQGLQFLIQYYNGEERAKGNILERFSAQQFPDLHSELNLSSLELGDSALYFCASSPFLDHEQYFGPGTRLTVT.

A few counts support this clonotype. The rearrangement joins TRBV28 to TRBJ2-7; possibly TRBD2 for D (6 bases). This CDR3 is 14 amino acids long. Germline CDR1 is MDHEN and CDR2 is SYDVKM. With 3 bases removed from V and 1 base from J, the gap between germline ends came to 10 bases. CDR3 in DNA: TGTGCCAGCAGTTTGGAGGGGCTGTCCTACGAGCAGTACTTC. This encodes CASSLEGLSYEQYF.

This clonotype was counted at least ten times. This rearrangement joins TRBV7-9 to TRBJ2-7, with no clear D. Trimming took off 1 base at V and 4 bases at J, with 8 bases between the two ends. Germline CDR1 is SEHNR and CDR2 is FQNEAQ (reference sequence). This CDR3 has 13 amino acids. CDR3 sequence: CASSLEGGYEQYF. The CDR3 bases are TGTGCCAGCAGCTTAGAGGGTGGTTACGAGCAGTACTTC.

In this sample, this clonotype turned up a few times. This chain connects TRBV9 to TRBJ2-7; unclear D gene. The CDR3 has 15 amino acids. CDR1 and CDR2 from the germline V gene are SGDLS and YYNGEE. V gave up 0 bases and J gave up 0 bases, with 10 bases separating them. DNA for the CDR3: TGTGCCAGCAGCGTAGAAGGATCGAGCTCCTACGAGCAGTACTTC. Residues: CASSVEGSSSYEQYF. The full variable domain, rest sourced from reference TRBV9 and TRBJ2-7, is DSGVTQTPKHLITATGQRVTLRCSPRSGDLSVYWYQQSLDQGLQFLIQYYNGEERAKGNILERFSAQQFPDLHSELNLSSLELGDSALYFCASSVEGSSSYEQYFGPGTRLTVT.

V and J are TRBV3-1 and TRBJ2-5, with 7 bases that match TRBD1. The CDR3 is 16 amino acids. CDR1 is LGHDT, CDR2 YNNKEL, per germline (reference sequence). Trimming removed 0 bases from V and 2 bases from J; junction bases left unmatched: 6. The CDR3 DNA is TGTGCCAGCAGCCAAGACAGGGGGACACAACAAGAGACCCAGTACTTC. Translated, it gives CASSQDRGTQQETQYF.

This clonotype turned up a few times. V and J are TRBV20-1 and TRBJ2-1; 7 nucleotides align to TRBD2. CDR1 and CDR2 (germline): DFQATT, SNEGSKA (reference sequence). The CDR3 length is 13 residues. Losses at the gene ends were 8 bases for V and 0 bases for J; bases not matched to a gene: 4. This CDR3 reads CSTERGSYNEQFF. The DNA of the CDR3 is TGCAGTACGGAGCGGGGCTCCTACAATGAGCAGTTCTTC.

In its sample, this clonotype was seen many times. The rearrangement joins TRBV20-1 to TRBJ2-1; TRBD2 agrees at 13 bases. CDR1 and CDR2 from the germline V gene are DFQATT and SNEGSKA (reference sequence). V shed 7 bases, J shed 2 bases, and the junction held 2 bases outside the gene matches. The CDR3 sequence is 14 residues long. CDR3 sequence: CSGTSGGTYNEQFF. The CDR3 DNA reads TGCAGTGGGACTAGCGGGGGTACCTACAATGAGCAGTTCTTC.

The table lists this clonotype with a few counts. The chain carries TRBV10-2 and TRBJ2-4; no clear D. Germline CDR1 WSHSY, CDR2 SAAADI. The V and J ends lost 0 bases and 7 bases respectively, with 10 bases between them. CDR3 size: 14 residues. The CDR3 bases are TGCGCCAGCAGTGAGTCGATAGGGCGTAACATTCAGTACTTC. This gives the protein CASSESIGRNIQYF.

The chain uses TRBV29-1 and TRBJ2-2; D unclear. CDR1 and CDR2 (germline): SQVTM, ANQGSEA. The CDR3 contains 14 residues. Trimming cost V 7 bases and J 3 bases, with 15 bases left between them. The CDR3 spells CSGLDAIDTGELFF. DNA of the CDR3: TGCAGCGGGCTAGATGCGATTGACACCGGGGAGCTGTTTTTT.

This clonotype was detected many times. The V call is TRBV9, the J call TRBJ2-3, with 7 bases fitting TRBD2. Trimming cost V 0 bases and J 2 bases; bases outside gene matches: 6. Per germline, CDR1 SGDLS and CDR2 YYNGEE. This CDR3 spans 16 amino acids. The CDR3: CASSVGSGLITDTQYF. The CDR3 nucleotides read TGTGCCAGCAGCGTAGGTAGCGGGCTCATCACAGATACGCAGTATTTT.

This clonotype was counted only a few times. The rearrangement links TRBV11-2 to TRBJ2-4, with a weak D call TRBD2 (5 bases). CDR3 length equals 19 residues. V lost 2 bases to trimming and J lost 0 bases, with 20 bases between them. The V gene's germline CDR1 is SGHAT and CDR2 FQNNGV. The CDR3 bases are TGTGCCAGCAGCTTAATTTCTAGCCGGAAGCCGTCAGCCAAAAACATTCAGTACTTC. Amino acids: CASSLISSRKPSAKNIQYF.

This clonotype has a count of ten or more. V is TRBV3-1 and J is TRBJ2-1, with D uncertain. CDR1 and CDR2 from the germline V gene are LGHDT and YNNKEL (reference sequence). V was pared by 4 bases and J by 6 bases, with 19 bases between. This CDR3 has 16 amino acids. CDR3 sequence reads: CASSRVVSVSGNEQFF. The CDR3 DNA reads TGTGCCAGCAGCCGGGTGGTGAGTGTCAGTGGCAATGAGCAGTTCTTC.

The CDR3 loop reads CASSLPAYNEQFF. The CDR3 coding sequence is TGTGCCAGCAGCTTGCCCGCCTACAATGAGCAGTTCTTC. V and J are TRBV5-6 and TRBJ2-1; D is unclear. Trimming took off 1 base at V and 2 bases at J, with 4 bases between the two ends. Germline V CDR1 and CDR2: SGHDT, YYEEEE. The CDR3 contains 13 residues.

V gene TRBV10-2 combines with J gene TRBJ1-1; a possible D gene is TRBD1 (5 bases). Germline V gives CDR1 WSHSY, CDR2 SAAADI. The V end lost 5 bases, the J end lost 3 bases, and 10 bases lay between the germline ends. The CDR3 runs 13 residues. The CDR3 loop reads CASSWQGYTEAFF. In DNA form, the CDR3 reads TGCGCCAGCAGTTGGCAGGGCTACACTGAAGCTTTCTTT.

This rearrangement joins TRBV6-1 to TRBJ2-2; D gene unclear. Trimming stripped 0 bases from V and 4 bases from J, with 6 bases between. The CDR3 is 14 residues long. Germline assignment: CDR1 MNHNS and CDR2 SASEGT. CDR3 in amino acids: CASSEALGTGELFF. The CDR3 coding sequence is TGTGCCAGCAGTGAAGCGCTGGGCACCGGGGAGCTGTTTTTT.

This clonotype showed up many times. The chain couples TRBV5-1 to TRBJ2-7; TRBD2 is a possible D gene (6 bases). Trimming removed 2 bases from V and 5 bases from J, with 8 bases in between. Germline CDR1 reads SGHRS; CDR2 reads YFSETQ. CDR3 length: 12 amino acids. CDR3 DNA sequence: TGCGCCAGCAGCTTCGGGGGAGACGAGCAGTACTTC. It encodes CASSFGGDEQYF.

This clonotype was counted ten times or more. CDR3 nucleotide sequence: TGCGCCAGCAGTCCATGGACCGGGGACACTGAAGCTTTCTTT. It is translated as CASSPWTGDTEAFF. The chain is built from TRBV10-2 and TRBJ1-1; D is unresolved. CDR1 WSHSY and CDR2 SAAADI come from the germline V gene. The CDR3 consists of 14 residues. Deletions cut 5 bases from V and 3 bases from J, with 13 bases between.

V is TRBV7-9 and J is TRBJ2-3, with D unclear. The CDR3 is 13 amino acids. Germline loops: CDR1 SEHNR, CDR2 FQNEAQ (reference sequence). Trimming stripped 5 bases from V and 0 bases from J, with 6 bases between. As DNA, the CDR3 is TGTGCCAGCAGCCCACAGAGCACAGATACGCAGTATTTT. It translates to CASSPQSTDTQYF.

The chain recombines TRBV7-9 with TRBJ2-7; D might be TRBD1 or TRBD2, each matching 5 bases. Germline V gene data show CDR1 as SEHNR and CDR2 as FQNEAQ (reference sequence). Deletions cut 4 bases from V and 0 bases from J, with 16 bases between. The CDR3 has 16 amino acids. The CDR3 region has the DNA TGTGCCAGCAGCTCCAGCAGCGGACATAGCTCCTACGAGCAGTACTTC. This translates into CASSSSSGHSSYEQYF.

The chain is built from TRBV5-1 and TRBJ2-4; D unclear. This CDR3 is built from 15 residues. Germline CDR1 is SGHRS and CDR2 is YFSETQ. Deletions cut 4 bases from V and 6 bases from J, with 17 bases between. The CDR3 sequence is CASSKKTLLGNIQYF. CDR3 sequence (DNA): TGCGCCAGCAGCAAAAAGACCCTGTTGGGAAACATTCAGTACTTC.